These 10 T cell receptor beta chains were all obtained from the same sample, sequenced in a study of patients and donors after allogeneic stem cell transplantation. Each CDR3 protein is one row after TCRdb ran MiXCR on the RT-PCR reads. The sample includes some 200,000 distinct CDR3 sequences, 41% of them seen just once. The sample consisted of blood, either unsorted or a sorted T cell fraction (not recorded which). These TCRs come from a human donor who was either an allogeneic HSCT recipient or a stem cell or donor lymphocyte infusion donor (not recorded which). It is not recorded whose cells these are; they may come from a transplant donor.

The rearrangement joins TRBV7-3 to TRBJ2-2; TRBD2 is a possible D gene (6 bases). Per germline, CDR1 SGHTA and CDR2 FQGTGA. CDR3 length: 15 amino acids. V lost 5 bases to trimming and J lost 1 base, with 11 bases between them. CDR3 sequence reads: CASSPRDLNTGELFF. CDR3 in DNA: TGTGCCAGCAGCCCCCGGGACTTGAACACCGGGGAGCTGTTTTTT.

The chain couples TRBV5-1 to TRBJ1-4; D is ambiguous. V shed 4 bases and J shed 6 bases, with 19 bases lying between them. Germline assignment: CDR1 SGHRS and CDR2 YFSETQ. This CDR3 contains 16 residues. The CDR3 loop reads CASSPGNRAHYEKLFF. The CDR3 DNA reads TGCGCCAGCAGCCCGGGAAACCGGGCCCACTATGAAAAACTGTTTTTT.

The rearrangement links TRBV12-3 or TRBV12-4 to TRBJ2-1, with no clear D. This CDR3 is built from 18 residues. V was shortened by 2 bases and J by 9 bases, with 26 bases between the two germline ends. Here the CDR3 reads CASSLLTLVALGFSEQFF. In DNA form, the CDR3 reads TGTGCCAGCAGTTTACTAACCCTTGTGGCGCTCGGGTTTAGTGAGCAGTTCTTC.

In its sample, this clonotype was seen a few times. The gene calls are TRBV5-1 and TRBJ2-7; 9 bases fit TRBD2. The CDR3 is made up of 15 amino acids. In germline, CDR1 is SGHRS, CDR2 YFSETQ. The junction had 7 bases not matched to a gene; V was cut back by 4 bases and J by 2 bases. CDR3 sequence reads: CASSPDGGRAYEQYF. The CDR3 region has the DNA TGCGCCAGCAGCCCGGACGGCGGGAGGGCCTACGAGCAGTACTTC.

The rearrangement uses TRBV5-6 and TRBJ2-1; 8 bases map to TRBD1. Germline assignment: CDR1 SGHDT and CDR2 YYEEEE. V shed 5 bases, J shed 4 bases, and the junction held 11 bases outside the gene matches. This CDR3 comprises 16 residues. The CDR3: CASSPPDRVSYNEQFF. The CDR3 coding sequence is TGTGCCAGCAGTCCACCGGACAGGGTCTCGTACAATGAGCAGTTCTTC.

This clonotype was detected a few times. The chain uses TRBV12-3 or TRBV12-4 and TRBJ2-1; 9 bases are shared with TRBD2. After removal of 2 bases from V and 7 bases from J, the junction contained 12 bases not matched to a gene. This CDR3 has 17 amino acids. Written as DNA, the CDR3 is TGTGCCAGCAGTTTACTCCCGGCGGGAGGGTCACGGAATGAGCAGTTCTTC. Translation: CASSLLPAGGSRNEQFF.

This chain links TRBV12-3 or TRBV12-4 with TRBJ2-2; D might be TRBD1 or TRBD2, each matching 6 bases. The CDR3 is 17 amino acids. Trimming cost V 1 base and J 3 bases, with 15 bases left between them. DNA for the CDR3: TGTGCCAGCAGTTTAGTGAGCGGAGGGGGGTACACCGGGGAGCTGTTTTTT. Translating it yields CASSLVSGGGYTGELFF.

This clonotype was detected a few times. The V and J genes are TRBV11-2 and TRBJ2-7; D not resolved. The CDR3 loop spans 13 amino acids. The germline gives CDR1 SGHAT, CDR2 FQNNGV. The ends were cut back, 5 bases at V and 6 bases at J, with 14 bases in the middle. The CDR3 DNA follows: TGTGCCAGCAGCCCCCTAGATCCCGGCGAGCAGTACTTC. It specifies CASSPLDPGEQYF.

Only a few counts were recorded for this clonotype. The chain employs TRBV7-2 and TRBJ2-1; tentatively, D is TRBD1 (5 bases). This CDR3 contains 15 residues. Germline values: CDR1 SGHTA, CDR2 FQGNSA. The germline V and J ends were trimmed by 5 bases and 3 bases, with 14 bases remaining between them. The CDR3 reads CASSPRQYVYNEQFF. The CDR3 nucleotides read TGTGCCAGCAGCCCCCGACAGTACGTCTACAATGAGCAGTTCTTC.

This clonotype was picked up many times. CDR3 nucleotides: TGTGCCAGCAGCTTTGAGGGGGGGAACACTGAAGCTTTCTTT. Translation gives CASSFEGGNTEAFF. The rearrangement uses TRBV7-9 and TRBJ1-1, with D possibly TRBD1 on 6 matching bases. The germline V gene has CDR1 SEHNR and CDR2 FQNEAQ (reference sequence). V gave up 3 bases and J gave up 1 base, with 9 bases separating them. This CDR3 region has 14 residues. Full variable domain (missing parts from reference TRBV7-9 and TRBJ1-1): DTGVSQNPRHKITKRGQNVTFRCDPISEHNRLYWYRQTLGQGPEFLTYFQNEAQLEKSRLLSDRFSAERPKGSFSTLEIQRTEQGDSAMYLCASSFEGGNTEAFFGQGTRLTVV.